Listed below are T cell receptor beta chains from one sample, sequenced in a study of blood T cell repertoires in COVID-19. The method was immunoSEQ multiplex PCR; TCRdb's version includes in-frame clones alone and lacks a portion of them. In the table there are roughly 28,000 clones, about 80% of which are singletons. The material sequenced was peripheral blood. The receptors here all came from a man aged 80 or over with active or convalescent COVID-19. Both conserved end residues are part of each CDR3. The order of the fields is clone size, V gene, D gene, J gene, CDR3 protein, CDR3 DNA. A D gene is named only where the DNA matches it firmly. Some rows mark clone size as missing; the rest say once, few, many or name a class of expanded clone.

NA	TRBV7-9	TRBD1	TRBJ1-1	CASGGQGNTEAFF	TGTGCCAGCGGCGGACAGGGGAACACTGAAGCTTTCTTT
NA	TRBV5-4	TRBD1	TRBJ2-7	CASSLEVVTGQIYEQYF	TGTGCCAGCAGCTTGGAGGTTGTAACGGGACAGATCTACGAGCAGTACTTC
NA	TRBV11-1	TRBD2	TRBJ2-5	CASSLVGGTIIETQYF	TGTGCCAGCAGCTTAGTTGGAGGGACTATAATAGAGACCCAGTACTTC
few	TRBV28	NA	TRBJ1-4	CASSNPGGGNEKLFF	TGTGCCAGCAGCAATCCGGGTGGAGGTAATGAAAAACTGTTTTTT
once	TRBV27	NA	TRBJ2-4	CASSFYLRSLAKNIQYF	TGTGCCAGCAGTTTCTACCTTCGGTCTCTAGCCAAAAACATTCAGTACTTC
NA	TRBV28	TRBD1	TRBJ1-2	CASSLLTGVLGYTF	TGTGCCAGCAGTTTATTAACAGGGGTACTTGGCTACACCTTC
NA	TRBV10-3	TRBD2	TRBJ2-7	CAINQLAGREQYF	TGTGCCATCAACCAACTAGCGGGTCGGGAGCAGTACTTC
NA	TRBV2	TRBD1	TRBJ1-6	CATGTDNGSPLHF	TGTGCCACCGGGACAGACAATGGGTCACCCCTCCACTTT
few	TRBV18	NA	TRBJ2-2	CASSPAFEAGELFF	TGTGCCAGCTCACCCGCGTTCGAGGCCGGGGAGCTGTTTTTT
NA	TRBV6-6	NA	TRBJ1-5	CASSSADQPQHF	TGTGCCAGCAGCTCCGCGGATCAGCCCCAGCATTTT
once	TRBV6-5	NA	TRBJ1-2	CASRLSGAANYGYTF	TGTGCCAGCAGGCTAAGCGGGGCCGCTAACTATGGCTACACCTTC
NA	TRBV3-1/TRBV3-2	TRBD1	TRBJ1-5	CASSQAGTDSNQPQHF	TGTGCCAGCAGCCAAGCCGGGACAGATAGCAATCAGCCCCAGCATTTT
NA	TRBV7-7	TRBD2	TRBJ2-5	CALAGGPGETQYF	TGTGCCTTGGCGGGGGGGCCTGGAGAGACCCAGTACTTC
medium-sized	TRBV19	TRBD1	TRBJ1-2	CASADRGLPYYGYTF	TGTGCCAGTGCCGACAGGGGGCTTCCCTACTATGGCTACACCTTC
NA	TRBV18	NA	TRBJ1-2	CASSREGSNYGYTF	TGTGCCAGCTCACGCGAGGGCTCGAACTATGGCTACACCTTC
NA	TRBV7-2	NA	TRBJ2-4	CASSYRGNIQYF	TGTGCCAGCAGCTACCGAGGGAACATTCAGTACTTC
few	TRBV7-8	TRBD1	TRBJ2-1	CASSLSRGLLSTYNEQFF	TGTGCCAGCAGCTTATCCAGGGGGCTTCTCTCGACCTACAATGAGCAGTTCTTC
NA	TRBV11-2	NA	TRBJ1-1	CASSLVRGNTEAFF	TGTGCCAGCAGCTTAGTCCGAGGGAACACTGAAGCTTTCTTT
NA	TRBV3-1/TRBV3-2	NA	TRBJ2-3	CASSPLTKNTDTQYF	TGTGCCAGCAGCCCCCTTACAAAAAACACAGATACGCAGTATTTT
NA	TRBV3-1/TRBV3-2	NA	TRBJ2-5	CASSRTGNQETQYF	TGTGCCAGCAGCCGTACAGGGAACCAAGAGACCCAGTACTTC
NA	TRBV3-1/TRBV3-2	NA	TRBJ2-1	CASSQLGHEQFF	TGTGCCAGCAGCCAATTGGGGCATGAGCAGTTCTTC
NA	TRBV28	NA	TRBJ2-7	CASSLQGPYEQYF	TGTGCCAGCAGTCTACAGGGTCCCTACGAGCAGTACTTC
NA	TRBV19	NA	TRBJ2-5	CASSGGGGAKTQYF	TGTGCCAGTAGTGGCGGAGGGGGCGCGAAGACCCAGTACTTC
few	TRBV20-1	NA	TRBJ2-7	CSARHPAKQYF	TGCAGTGCTAGACACCCAGCGAAGCAGTACTTC
NA	TRBV19	TRBD1	TRBJ1-1	CASSLSDRGINTEAFF	TGTGCCAGTAGTCTCTCGGACAGGGGAATTAACACTGAAGCTTTCTTT
NA	TRBV6-5	NA	TRBJ1-4	CASSYRAGSGEKLFF	TGTGCCAGCAGTTACAGGGCGGGGAGCGGGGAAAAACTGTTTTTT
NA	TRBV5-8	NA	TRBJ2-2	CASSLAYSNTGELFF	TGTGCCAGCAGCTTGGCCTACAGTAACACCGGGGAGCTGTTTTTT
NA	TRBV5-6	TRBD1	TRBJ1-5	CASSSTGGTGNQPQHF	TGTGCCAGCAGCTCGACAGGGGGCACGGGCAATCAGCCCCAGCATTTT
NA	TRBV28	NA	TRBJ1-5	CASSYRFDQPQHF	TGTGCCAGCAGTTACAGGTTTGATCAGCCCCAGCATTTT
NA	TRBV18	NA	TRBJ2-4	CASSPTTLAKNIQYF	TGTGCCAGCTCACCTACCACTCTAGCCAAAAACATTCAGTACTTC
NA	TRBV28	TRBD1	TRBJ2-7	CASREQGAAYEQYF	TGTGCCAGCAGGGAACAGGGGGCAGCCTACGAGCAGTACTTC
NA	TRBV15	TRBD1	TRBJ1-3	CATSRDRAGNTIYF	TGTGCCACCAGCAGGGACAGGGCCGGAAACACCATATATTTT
NA	TRBV28	NA	TRBJ2-1	CASRTGGDSYNEQFF	TGTGCCAGCAGGACCGGGGGAGACTCCTACAATGAGCAGTTCTTC
NA	TRBV6-5	TRBD2	TRBJ2-7	CASTREGTYEQYF	TGTGCCAGCACGCGGGAGGGCACCTACGAGCAGTACTTC
NA	TRBV11-2	NA	TRBJ2-5	CASSFGAETQYF	TGTGCCAGCAGCTTTGGAGCAGAGACCCAGTACTTC
NA	TRBV18	NA	TRBJ1-2	CASSREGYGYTF	TGTGCCAGCTCCCGGGAGGGGTATGGCTACACCTTC
NA	TRBV6-5	NA	TRBJ1-1	CASKGPGRNTEAFF	TGTGCCAGCAAGGGCCCGGGGAGAAACACTGAAGCTTTCTTT
NA	TRBV6-6	TRBD2	TRBJ2-5	CASSFGGGQTQYF	TGTGCCAGCAGTTTCGGGGGGGGGCAGACCCAGTACTTC
NA	TRBV23-1	NA	TRBJ1-5	CASSQSKFEESQPQHF	TGCGCCAGCAGTCAATCGAAGTTTGAGGAGAGTCAGCCCCAGCATTTT